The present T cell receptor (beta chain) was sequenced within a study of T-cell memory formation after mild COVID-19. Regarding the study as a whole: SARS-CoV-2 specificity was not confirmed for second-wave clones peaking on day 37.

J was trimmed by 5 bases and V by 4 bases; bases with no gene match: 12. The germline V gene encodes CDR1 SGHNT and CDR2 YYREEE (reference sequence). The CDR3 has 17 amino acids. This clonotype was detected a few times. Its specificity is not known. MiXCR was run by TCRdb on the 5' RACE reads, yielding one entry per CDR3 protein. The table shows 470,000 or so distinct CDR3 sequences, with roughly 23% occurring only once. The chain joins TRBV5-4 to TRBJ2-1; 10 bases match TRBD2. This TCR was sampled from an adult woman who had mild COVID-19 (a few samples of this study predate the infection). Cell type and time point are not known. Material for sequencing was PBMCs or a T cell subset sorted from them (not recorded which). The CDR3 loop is CASSPGTSAKWDNEQFF. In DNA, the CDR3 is TGTGCCAGCAGCCCAGGGACTAGCGCTAAGTGGGACAATGAGCAGTTCTTC.